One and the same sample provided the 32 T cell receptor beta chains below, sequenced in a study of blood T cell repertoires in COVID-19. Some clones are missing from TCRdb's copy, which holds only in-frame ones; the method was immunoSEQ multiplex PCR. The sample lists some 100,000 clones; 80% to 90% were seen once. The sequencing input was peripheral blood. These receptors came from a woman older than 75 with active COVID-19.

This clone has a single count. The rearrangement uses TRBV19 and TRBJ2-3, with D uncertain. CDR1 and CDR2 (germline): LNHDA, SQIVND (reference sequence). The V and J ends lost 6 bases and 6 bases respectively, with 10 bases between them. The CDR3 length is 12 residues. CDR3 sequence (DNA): TGTGCCAGTAGCCCGAACGGGGATACGCAGTATTTT. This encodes CASSPNGDTQYF.

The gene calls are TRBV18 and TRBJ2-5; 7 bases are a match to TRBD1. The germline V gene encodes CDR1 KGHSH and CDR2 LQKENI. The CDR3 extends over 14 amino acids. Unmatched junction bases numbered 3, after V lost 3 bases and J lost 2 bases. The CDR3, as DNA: TGTGCCAGCTCACCCCCGGACAGGCAAGAGACCCAGTACTTC. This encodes CASSPPDRQETQYF.

The CDR3 region has the DNA TGCAGTGCTGGGGGGGATCAGCCCCAGCATTTT. It is translated as CSAGGDQPQHF. The genes are TRBV20-1 and TRBJ1-5; D perhaps matches TRBD1 (5 bases). The V gene lost 5 bases and the J gene lost 5 bases, with 7 bases spanning the gap. Looked up from germline, CDR1 is DFQATT and CDR2 is SNEGSKA (reference sequence). The CDR3 sequence is 11 residues long.

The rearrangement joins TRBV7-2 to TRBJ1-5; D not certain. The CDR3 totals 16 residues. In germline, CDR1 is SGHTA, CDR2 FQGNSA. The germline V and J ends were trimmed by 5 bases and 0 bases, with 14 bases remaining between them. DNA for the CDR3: TGTGCCAGCAGCCTCGTTCCGGGATTTAGCAATCAGCCCCAGCATTTT. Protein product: CASSLVPGFSNQPQHF.

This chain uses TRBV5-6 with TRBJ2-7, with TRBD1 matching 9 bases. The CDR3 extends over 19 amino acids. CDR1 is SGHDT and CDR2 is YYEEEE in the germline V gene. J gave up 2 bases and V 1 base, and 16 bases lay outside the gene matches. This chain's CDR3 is CASSLNLAGQGFWTYEQYF. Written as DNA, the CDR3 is TGTGCCAGCAGCTTGAATCTGGCGGGACAGGGTTTTTGGACCTACGAGCAGTACTTC.

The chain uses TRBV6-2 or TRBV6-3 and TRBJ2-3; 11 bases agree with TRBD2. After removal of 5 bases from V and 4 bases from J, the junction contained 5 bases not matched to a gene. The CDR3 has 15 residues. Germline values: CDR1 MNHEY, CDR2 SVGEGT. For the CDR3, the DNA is TGTGCCAGCAGTGGAAGACTAGCGGGGTCAGATACGCAGTATTTT. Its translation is CASSGRLAGSDTQYF.

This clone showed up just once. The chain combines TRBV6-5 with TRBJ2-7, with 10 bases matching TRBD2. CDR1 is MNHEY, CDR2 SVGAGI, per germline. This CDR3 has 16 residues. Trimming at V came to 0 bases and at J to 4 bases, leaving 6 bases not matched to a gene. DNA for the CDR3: TGTGCCAGCAGTTACTCGTCACTAGCGGGGATTTACGAGCAGTACTTC. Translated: CASSYSSLAGIYEQYF.

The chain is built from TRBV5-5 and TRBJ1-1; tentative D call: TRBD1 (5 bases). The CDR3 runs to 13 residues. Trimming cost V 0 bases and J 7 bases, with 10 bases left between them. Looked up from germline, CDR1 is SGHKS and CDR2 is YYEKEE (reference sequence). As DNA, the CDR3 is TGTGCCAGCAGCTTGGAGGCGGGACTTGAAGCTTTCTTT. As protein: CASSLEAGLEAFF.

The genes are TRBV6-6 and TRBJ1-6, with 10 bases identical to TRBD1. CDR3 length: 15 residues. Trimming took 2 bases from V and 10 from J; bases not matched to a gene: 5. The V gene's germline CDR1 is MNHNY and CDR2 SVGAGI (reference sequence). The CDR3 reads CASSYKGQGYSPLHF. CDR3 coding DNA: TGTGCCAGCAGTTACAAGGGACAGGGGTACTCACCCCTCCACTTT.

CDR3: CASSLGRSYEQYF. DNA of the CDR3: TGCGCCAGCAGCTTAGGCAGGTCCTACGAGCAGTACTTC. The chain is built from TRBV5-1 and TRBJ2-7; no clear D. Between the trimmed V and J ends, which lost 2 bases and 1 base, there was a span of 7 bases. The V gene's germline CDR1 is SGHRS and CDR2 YFSETQ. The CDR3 sequence is 13 residues long. Full variable domain (rest looked up from reference TRBV5-1 and TRBJ2-7): KAGVTQTPRYLIKTRGQQVTLSCSPISGHRSVSWYQQTPGQGLQFLFEYFSETQRNKGNFPGRFSGRQFSNSRSEMNVSTLELGDSALYLCASSLGRSYEQYFGPGTRLTVT.

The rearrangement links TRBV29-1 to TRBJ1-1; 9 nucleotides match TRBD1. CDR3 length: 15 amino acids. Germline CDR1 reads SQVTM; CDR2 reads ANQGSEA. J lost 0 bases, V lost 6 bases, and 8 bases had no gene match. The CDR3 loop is CSVSTTGGVNTEAFF. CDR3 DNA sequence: TGCAGCGTCTCTACGACAGGGGGGGTGAACACTGAAGCTTTCTTT. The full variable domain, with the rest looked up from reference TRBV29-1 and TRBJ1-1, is SAVISQKPSRDICQRGTSLTIQCQVDSQVTMMFWYRQQPGQSLTLIATANQGSEATYESGFVIDKFPISRPNLTFSTLTVSNMSPEDSSIYLCSVSTTGGVNTEAFFGQGTRLTVV.

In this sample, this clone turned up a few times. The CDR3 spells CASSETGGDGYTF. The CDR3 DNA reads as TGTGCCAGCAGTGAGACAGGGGGCGATGGCTACACCTTC. The chain recombines TRBV2 with TRBJ1-2; 10 bases align to TRBD1. This CDR3 is 13 amino acids long. The V segment lost 3 bases and the J segment 6 bases; nucleotides outside the gene matches: 1. Germline-derived CDR1 and CDR2 are SNHLY and FYNNEI.

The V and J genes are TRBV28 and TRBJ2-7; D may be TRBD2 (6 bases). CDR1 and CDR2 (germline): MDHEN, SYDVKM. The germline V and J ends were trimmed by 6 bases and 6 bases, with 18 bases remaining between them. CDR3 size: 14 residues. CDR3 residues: CASSRGDLFTEQYF. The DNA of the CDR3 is TGTGCCAGCAGCCGTGGGGACTTATTTACCGAGCAGTACTTC.

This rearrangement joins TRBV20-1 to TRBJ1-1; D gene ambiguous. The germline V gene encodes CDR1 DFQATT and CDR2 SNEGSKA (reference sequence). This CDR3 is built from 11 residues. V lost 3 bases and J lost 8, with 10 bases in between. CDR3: CSARRHKEAFF. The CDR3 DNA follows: TGCAGTGCTAGGCGACACAAGGAAGCTTTCTTT.

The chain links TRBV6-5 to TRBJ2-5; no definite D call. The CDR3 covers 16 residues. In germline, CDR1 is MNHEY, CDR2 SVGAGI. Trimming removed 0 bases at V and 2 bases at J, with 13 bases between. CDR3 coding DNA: TGTGCCAGCAGTTACTCGAGACGAGCGTCGCAAGAGACCCAGTACTTC. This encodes CASSYSRRASQETQYF.

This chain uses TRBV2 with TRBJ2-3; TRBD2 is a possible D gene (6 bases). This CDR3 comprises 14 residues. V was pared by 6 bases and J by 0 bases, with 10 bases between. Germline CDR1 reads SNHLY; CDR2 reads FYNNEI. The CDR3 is CASREGGSTDTQYF. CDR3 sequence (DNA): TGTGCCAGCAGGGAGGGAGGTAGCACAGATACGCAGTATTTT.

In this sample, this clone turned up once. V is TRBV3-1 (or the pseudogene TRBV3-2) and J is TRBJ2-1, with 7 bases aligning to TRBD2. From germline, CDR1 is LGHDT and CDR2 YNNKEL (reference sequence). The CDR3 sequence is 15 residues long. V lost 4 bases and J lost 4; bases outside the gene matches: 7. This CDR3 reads CASSLVSGPYNEQFF. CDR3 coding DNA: TGTGCCAGCAGCCTCGTTAGCGGGCCTTACAATGAGCAGTTCTTC.

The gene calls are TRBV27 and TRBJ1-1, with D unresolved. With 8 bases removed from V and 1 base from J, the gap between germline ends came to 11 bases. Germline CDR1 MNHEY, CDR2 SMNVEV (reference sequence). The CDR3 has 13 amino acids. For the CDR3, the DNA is TGTGCCAGCTCGAACAGTAAGAACACTGAAGCTTTCTTT. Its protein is CASSNSKNTEAFF.

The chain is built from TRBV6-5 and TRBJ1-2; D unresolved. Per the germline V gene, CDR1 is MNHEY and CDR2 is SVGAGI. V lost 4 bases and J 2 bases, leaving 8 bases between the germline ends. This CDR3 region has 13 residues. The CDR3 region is CASSSDWNYGYTF. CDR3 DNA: TGTGCCAGCAGTTCGGACTGGAACTATGGCTACACCTTC.

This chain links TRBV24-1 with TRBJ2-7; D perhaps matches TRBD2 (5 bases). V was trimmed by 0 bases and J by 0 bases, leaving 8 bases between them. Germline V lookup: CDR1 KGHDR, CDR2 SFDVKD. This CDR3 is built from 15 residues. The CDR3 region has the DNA TGTGCCACCAGTGATTTGCAGCGGTCCTCCTACGAGCAGTACTTC. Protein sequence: CATSDLQRSSYEQYF.

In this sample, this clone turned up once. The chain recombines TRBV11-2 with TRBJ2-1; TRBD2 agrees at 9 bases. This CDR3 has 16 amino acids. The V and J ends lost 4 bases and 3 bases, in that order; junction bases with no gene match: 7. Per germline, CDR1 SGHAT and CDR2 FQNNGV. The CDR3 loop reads CASSSIAGEDYNEQFF. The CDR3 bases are TGTGCCAGCAGCTCCATAGCGGGAGAGGACTACAATGAGCAGTTCTTC.

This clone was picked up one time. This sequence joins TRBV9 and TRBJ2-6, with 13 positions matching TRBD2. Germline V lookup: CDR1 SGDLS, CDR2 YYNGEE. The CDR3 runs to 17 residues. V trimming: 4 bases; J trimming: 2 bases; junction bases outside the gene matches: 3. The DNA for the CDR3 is TGTGCCAGCAGCCCCGGACTAGCGGGAGCTGGGGCCAACGTCCTGACTTTC. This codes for CASSPGLAGAGANVLTF.

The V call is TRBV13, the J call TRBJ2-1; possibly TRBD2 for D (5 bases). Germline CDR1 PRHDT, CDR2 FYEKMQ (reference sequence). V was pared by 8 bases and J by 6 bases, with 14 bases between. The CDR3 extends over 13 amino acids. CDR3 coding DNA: TGTGCCAGCTGTCCCCGGGGAAGCAATGAGCAGTTCTTC. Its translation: CASCPRGSNEQFF.

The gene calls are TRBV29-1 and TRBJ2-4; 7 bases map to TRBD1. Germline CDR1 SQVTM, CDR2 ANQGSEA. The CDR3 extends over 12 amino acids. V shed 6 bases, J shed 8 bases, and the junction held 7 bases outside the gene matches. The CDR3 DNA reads TGCAGCGTAGAACAGGGGTGGGACATTCAGTACTTC. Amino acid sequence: CSVEQGWDIQYF.

The CDR3 sequence is CASSLRLARDNEQFF. As DNA, the CDR3 is TGTGCCAGCAGCCTACGACTAGCGCGGGACAATGAGCAGTTCTTC. This sequence joins TRBV4-2 and TRBJ2-1, with 8 bases that match TRBD2. The length of the CDR3 is 15 residues. Per the germline V gene, CDR1 is LGHNA and CDR2 is YNFKEQ. Unmatched junction bases numbered 7, after V lost 4 bases and J lost 5 bases.

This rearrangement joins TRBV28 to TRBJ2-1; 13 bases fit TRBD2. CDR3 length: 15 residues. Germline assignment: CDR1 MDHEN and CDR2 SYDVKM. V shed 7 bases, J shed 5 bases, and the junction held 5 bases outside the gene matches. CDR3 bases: TGTGCCAGCAACCAGGGACTAGCGGGGAACAATGAGCAGTTCTTC. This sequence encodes CASNQGLAGNNEQFF.

The CDR3 loop is CASRKREGRGETQYF. CDR3 nucleotide sequence: TGTGCCAGCAGGAAGAGGGAGGGGAGGGGAGAGACCCAGTACTTC. This chain uses TRBV5-4 with TRBJ2-5, with 7 bases fitting TRBD2. The CDR3 has 15 amino acids. Germline CDR1 reads SGHNT; CDR2 reads YYREEE (reference sequence). J lost 4 bases, V lost 5 bases, and 11 bases had no gene match.

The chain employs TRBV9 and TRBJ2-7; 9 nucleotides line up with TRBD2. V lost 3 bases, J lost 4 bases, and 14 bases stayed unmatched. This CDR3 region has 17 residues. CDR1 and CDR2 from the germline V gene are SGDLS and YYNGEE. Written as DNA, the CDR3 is TGTGCCAGCAGCGCCCGTAAGGGACTAGCCTTATGGTACGAGCAGTACTTC. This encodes CASSARKGLALWYEQYF.

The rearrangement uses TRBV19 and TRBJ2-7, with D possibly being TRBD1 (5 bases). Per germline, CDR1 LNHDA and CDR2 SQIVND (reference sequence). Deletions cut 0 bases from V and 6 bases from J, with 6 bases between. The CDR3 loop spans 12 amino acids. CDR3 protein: CASSIERGEQYF. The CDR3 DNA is TGTGCCAGTAGTATAGAAAGGGGCGAGCAGTACTTC. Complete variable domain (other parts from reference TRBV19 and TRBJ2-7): DGGITQSPKYLFRKEGQNVTLSCEQNLNHDAMYWYRQDPGQGLRLIYYSQIVNDFQKGDIAEGYSVSREKKESFPLTVTSAQKNPTAFYLCASSIERGEQYFGPGTRLTVT.

CDR3 nucleotide sequence: TGTGCCAGCAATCCAGGAACCACGACAGGGGTCGAGCAGTACTTC. It yields the protein CASNPGTTTGVEQYF. V is TRBV2 and J is TRBJ2-7; 8 bases agree with TRBD1. This CDR3 is built from 15 residues. Germline-derived CDR1 and CDR2 are SNHLY and FYNNEI. V gave up 7 bases and J gave up 6 bases; unmatched junction bases: 14. Looking up the rest from reference TRBV2 and TRBJ2-7 gives the full variable domain: EPEVTQTPSHQVTQMGQEVILRCVPISNHLYFYWYRQILGQKVEFLVSFYNNEISEKSEIFDDQFSVERPDGSNFTLKIRSTKLEDSAMYFCASNPGTTTGVEQYFGPGTRLTVT.

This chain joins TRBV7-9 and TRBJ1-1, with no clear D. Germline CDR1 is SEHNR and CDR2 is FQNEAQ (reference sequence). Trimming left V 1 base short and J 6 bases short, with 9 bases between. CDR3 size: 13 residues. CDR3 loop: CASSLGRWAEAFF. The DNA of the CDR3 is TGTGCCAGCAGCTTAGGGAGATGGGCTGAAGCTTTCTTT.

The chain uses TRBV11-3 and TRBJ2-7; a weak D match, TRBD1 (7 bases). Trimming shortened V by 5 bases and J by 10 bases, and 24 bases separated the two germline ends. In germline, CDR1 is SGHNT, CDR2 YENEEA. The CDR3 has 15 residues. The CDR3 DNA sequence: TGTGCCAGCAGCCACAGGGGAGCGGGCCCCGGGGAACAGTACTTC. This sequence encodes CASSHRGAGPGEQYF.